This TCR beta chain was sequenced in a study of shared clonotypes between healthy human individuals (dated by TCRdb to 2020 to 2022). For the wider study: A couple of women and a few men aged 18 to 49 years were included in the cohort. Blood TCR repertoires of roughly 5 healthy adults were deeply sequenced to estimate repertoire size and the extent of clonotype sharing between individuals. Libraries were prepared and TCR repertoires were sequenced by different laboratories using diverse techniques, in order to increase sequencing depth and limit assay-specific biases. For each donor, CD4 naive and CD4 memory were each given three plates, CD8 naive was given two plates, and CD8 memory was given one plate. Between about 0.9 and 10 billion PBMCs per donor were obtained by leukapheresis. What the work shows at the level of the full study, not this receptor alone: Incomplete sequencing was indicated by rarefaction of sorted-subset datasets, despite the large sequencing depth. Based on pairwise subsampling, the degree of clonotype sharing among donors was expected to be affected by sequencing depth. Clonotypes shared by all four sorted-subset donors showed higher generation probabilities than non-shared clonotypes. Sampling was limited to blood, and TCR repertoires in tissue likely differ from TCR repertoires in blood. Naive subsets generally had larger estimated clonotype richness than memory subsets did. About 5% of naive CD4, 3.5% of naive CD8, about 2.4% of memory CD4, and 0.35% to 0.5% of memory CD8 clonotypes were shared across four donors. Because the study included only a small number of donors, the genetic and exposure-history diversity represented was limited.

CDR1 MNHNS and CDR2 SASEGT are derived from the germline V gene. V loses 0 bases of germline sequence and J loses 9 bases, and the interval between the two ends is 15 bases. The CDR3 goes from the cysteine to the phenylalanine over 16 residues. Only CDR3 DNA is held: 48 bases, read in frame from base 1. CD8 naive samples consisted of CD45RO-negative cells that were positively selected for CCR7, yielding a CD45RA+CCR7+ population without TemRA cells. Healthy HIV-negative adults with no recently reported acute infections or vaccinations were included as donors. All donors were Caucasian adults living in Nashville, Tennessee, USA. Blood was collected by leukapheresis, and PBMCs were isolated by Ficoll-Histopaque density gradient centrifugation and then cryopreserved in liquid nitrogen vapor phase. Analytical flow cytometry was used to check the purity and quantity of every magnetically sorted T cell population. Genomic DNA was isolated from every sorted fraction and measured by UV absorbance on a Nanodrop 2000c.

In regard to this clone: Its recognized antigen is unknown. The sample holds no much larger clone one base away, and base qualities are not on file.

Using the deep immunoSEQ assay, multiplex PCR amplified TCR CDR3 regions from genomic DNA. Extracted genomic DNA from each cell subset was spread evenly across all wells of several immunoSEQ 96-well plates, with each plate serving as a replicate. For sorted subsets, about 220 ng of genomic DNA, equivalent to 25,000 to 35,000 T cell genomes, went into each replicate PCR. Purified libraries were measured with a Qubit 3.0 fluorometer, size-checked on a Bioanalyzer 2100, and measured again with the KAPA Library Quantification kit. Every immunoSEQ 96-well plate was sequenced on a separate single-read 150-cycle Illumina NextSeq 550 flow cell. Regarding the original processing steps: The immunoSEQ output contained only junctional sequences without quality scores, so filtering could not match that applied to full-length reads. To assign V/J genes and CDR3, sequences were annotated against IMGT germline references using PyIR, a Python wrapper for IgBLAST v1.9. Any read was removed if the V/J assignment was weak (E-value above 1e-6), the CDR3 was missing, or the read contained stop codons, out-of-frame junctions, or ambiguous translated residues. A V3J clonotype was defined by an identical inferred V gene, J gene, and CDR3 amino acid sequence. To compute the percentage overlap between repertoires, the number of shared unique clonotypes was divided by the size of the smaller repertoire. Richness of each repertoire was evaluated using RTK rarefaction, the Chao1 estimator, and Recon v2.1 estimates of unobserved clonotypes. For all TCRbeta clonotypes obtained by the gDNA method from several donors, generation probabilities were computed with OLGA. TCRdb took over this immuneACCESS table, retaining in-frame rearrangements with V and J assigned. Such tables are incomplete; in checked studies, under half of the missing clones stem from an unresolved V gene, and the remainder is unexplained. V, J and clone size derive from that table, while D and trimming were established from the DNA sequence. This sample gives more than 2 million clones in total; less than 95% of them show up just once. 0.9% to 1.3% of the sample is taken by the ten largest.

This receptor chain uses TRBV6-1 and TRBJ1-6; a tentative D call is TRBD1 (6 bases match). The sequenced sample consisted of naive CD8+ T cells sorted from blood. Reading the label with the study, this specimen's cell subset or site is: CD45RA+CCR7+. The sequence was collected from a man between 18 and 29 years old in good health. The DNA sequence is given as TGTGCCAGCAGTGAAGCCGAGGACAGCCAGGGTTCACCCCTCCACTTT. Its product reads: CASSEAEDSQGSPLHF.